A single sample is the source of the 15 T cell receptor beta chains below, sequenced in a study of T cells in tuberculosis. Sequencing used immunoSEQ multiplex PCR; TCRdb keeps in-frame clones, though not all of them. This sample yields about 24,000 clones, of which 95% to 96% are seen a single time; just under 9.5% belongs to the top ten. The sequencing input was PBMCs. These receptors were collected from a donor between 5 and 29 years old with latent tuberculosis or without tuberculosis infection.

The gene calls are TRBV4-1 and TRBJ1-1, with D perhaps TRBD1 (6 bases). This CDR3 region has 18 residues. The V end was cut by 0 bases, the J end by 4 bases, with 21 bases between. Per germline, CDR1 MGHRA and CDR2 YSYEKL. CDR3 region: CASSQEGPLGGPPTEAFF. In nucleotides, the CDR3 is TGCGCCAGCAGCCAAGAGGGGCCCCTCGGGGGGCCGCCCACTGAAGCTTTCTTT.

The chain employs TRBV4-1 and TRBJ1-2; D gene unclear. The ends were cut back, 1 base at V and 2 bases at J, with 8 bases in the middle. This CDR3 has 14 residues. The germline V gene has CDR1 MGHRA and CDR2 YSYEKL. The CDR3 is CASSQATVNYGYTF. The CDR3 coding sequence is TGCGCCAGCAGCCAAGCAACAGTCAACTATGGCTACACCTTC.

The rearrangement uses TRBV10-1 and TRBJ2-2; 11 bases are shared with TRBD1. This CDR3 spans 18 amino acids. The germline CDR1 and CDR2 sequences are WNHNN and SYGVQD (reference sequence). Trimming at V came to 0 bases and at J to 5 bases, leaving 8 bases not matched to a gene. The CDR3 DNA sequence: TGCGCCAGCAGTGAGTCGAGACTGGGACAGGGGGAAACCGGGGAGCTGTTTTTT. Translated, it gives CASSESRLGQGETGELFF.

The gene calls are TRBV7-9 and TRBJ1-3; D call uncertain. V was cut by 2 bases and J by 4 bases, with 18 bases left in between. The CDR3 runs to 17 residues. CDR1 is SEHNR and CDR2 is FQNEAQ in the germline V gene (reference sequence). In DNA, the CDR3 is TGTGCCAGCAGCTTATGGCCCAGAGACATCAACGGAAACACCATATATTTT. The encoded protein is CASSLWPRDINGNTIYF.

The chain is built from TRBV9 and TRBJ1-1; 12 bases map to TRBD1. Unmatched junction bases numbered 7, after V lost 4 bases and J lost 0 bases. CDR3 length equals 17 residues. Germline loops: CDR1 SGDLS, CDR2 YYNGEE. The CDR3 spells CASSLGTGGLVNTEAFF. The CDR3 DNA sequence: TGTGCCAGCAGCCTAGGGACAGGGGGCTTGGTGAACACTGAAGCTTTCTTT.

This clone was observed once. V gene TRBV5-6 combines with J gene TRBJ1-2; 9 positions agree with TRBD1. The junction had 6 bases not matched to a gene; V was cut back by 4 bases and J by 5 bases. CDR3 length: 14 residues. Germline V lookup: CDR1 SGHDT, CDR2 YYEEEE. This CDR3 is CASSPDRGQYGYTF. In nucleotides, the CDR3 is TGTGCCAGCAGCCCGGACAGGGGCCAATATGGCTACACCTTC.

On this clone itself: An end of the junction differs from the germline gene, which may be a read error. This chain connects TRBV2 to TRBJ1-2; 7 nucleotides line up with TRBD1. This CDR3 is 12 amino acids long. From germline, CDR1 is SNHLY and CDR2 FYNNEI. CDR3 protein: CASSDQGGEYFF. DNA of the CDR3: TGTGCCAGCAGTGATCAGGGGGGCGAATACTTCTTC.

The rearrangement links TRBV7-3 to TRBJ2-5; TRBD2 is a possible D gene (5 bases). The CDR3 is 14 residues long. Per germline, CDR1 SGHTA and CDR2 FQGTGA. V was clipped by 7 bases and J by 0 bases, with 12 bases between them. The CDR3 spells CASTITGYQETQYF. As DNA, the CDR3 is TGTGCCAGCACCATTACGGGATACCAAGAGACCCAGTACTTC.

The CDR3 region is CASSLSKITDTQYF. CDR3 nucleotide sequence: TGTGCCAGCAGCCTTAGCAAAATCACAGATACGCAGTATTTT. This rearrangement joins TRBV5-6 to TRBJ2-3; D remains ambiguous. Trimming took 4 bases from V and 2 from J, leaving 11 bases between them. Per germline, CDR1 SGHDT and CDR2 YYEEEE. CDR3 length: 14 residues.

J is TRBJ2-7 and V is TRBV6-4, with 8 positions matching TRBD1. The CDR3 totals 17 residues. V dropped 2 bases and J dropped 1; count of bases not matched to a gene: 10. CDR1 is MRHNA, CDR2 SNTAGT, per germline. The chain's CDR3 is CASSDTRTGGPSYEQYV. CDR3 DNA sequence: TGTGCCAGCAGTGACACCCGCACAGGGGGGCCGTCCTACGAGCAGTACGTC.

V and J are TRBV25-1 and TRBJ2-3; 8 bases agree with TRBD1. The V and J ends lost 6 bases and 2 bases, in that order; junction bases with no gene match: 1. This CDR3 region has 13 residues. The V gene's germline CDR1 is MGHDK and CDR2 SYGVNS. CDR3 bases: TGTGCCAGCAGGGACAGGGCCACAGATACGCAGTATTTT. Translation gives CASRDRATDTQYF.

For the CDR3, the DNA is TGTGCCTGGAGTGCCGCGGGCGCCCAGCCCCAGCATTTT. This encodes CAWSAAGAQPQHF. The chain employs TRBV30 and TRBJ1-5; no reliable D call. V was clipped by 1 base and J by 7 bases, with 11 bases between them. Per germline, CDR1 GTSNPN and CDR2 SVGIG (reference sequence). The CDR3 covers 13 residues.

J is TRBJ2-1 and V is TRBV4-1; D is uncertain. The CDR3 is 17 residues long. Trimming shortened V by 3 bases and J by 2 bases, and 17 bases separated the two germline ends. In germline, CDR1 is MGHRA, CDR2 YSYEKL. The CDR3 coding sequence is TGCGCCAGCAGCCACATAGTCAAACAGAAGCCCTACAATGAGCAGTTCTTC. It yields the protein CASSHIVKQKPYNEQFF.

The rearrangement uses TRBV29-1 and TRBJ2-2; D call uncertain. The ends were cut back, 3 bases at V and 7 bases at J, with 6 bases in the middle. CDR1 is SQVTM and CDR2 is ANQGSEA in the germline V gene. The CDR3 extends over 11 amino acids. The CDR3 is CSVERYGELFF. DNA for the CDR3: TGCAGCGTTGAGAGGTACGGGGAGCTGTTTTTT.

This clone came up once. The chain uses TRBV9 and TRBJ1-1, with unresolved D. The CDR3 is 15 residues long. V gave up 4 bases and J gave up 1 base, with 14 bases separating them. The germline V gene has CDR1 SGDLS and CDR2 YYNGEE. The CDR3 DNA sequence: TGTGCCAGCAGCCCCCGGCACGACTCGAACACTGAAGCTTTCTTT. Translated: CASSPRHDSNTEAFF. The full variable domain, with the rest looked up from reference TRBV9 and TRBJ1-1, is DSGVTQTPKHLITATGQRVTLRCSPRSGDLSVYWYQQSLDQGLQFLIQYYNGEERAKGNILERFSAQQFPDLHSELNLSSLELGDSALYFCASSPRHDSNTEAFFGQGTRLTVV.